This is a list of T cell receptor beta chains from one sample in a study of Graves' ophthalmopathy and Graves' hyperthyroidism. A single record per CDR3 protein comes from TCRdb applying MiXCR to the multiplex PCR reads. This sample has fewer than 650,000 distinct CDR3 sequences, with over 20% found just once. Sequenced material: peripheral blood. The receptors stem from a woman between 18 and 29 years old with stable Graves' hyperthyroidism. Some clones in this sample may be carry-over from other donors' samples. CDR3s include the opening cysteine and the closing phenylalanine or tryptophan. D genes are given only for firm matches. Only part of the rows carry a size: once, few, many, or a class if the clone is expanded.

V gene	D gene	clone size	J gene	CDR3 DNA	CDR3 protein
TRBV28	TRBD2	many	TRBJ2-2	TGTGCCAGCTGTAAAGCGGGAACCGGGGAGCTGTTTTTT	CASCKAGTGELFF
TRBV6-2/TRBV6-3	.	many	TRBJ2-7	TGTGCCAGCAGTTACCCTACGACCAGGGTAATAAGGTACGAGCAGTACTTC	CASSYPTTRVIRYEQYF
TRBV11-2	.	once	TRBJ1-1	TGTGCCAGCAGCCCCTACAGTTCCTTCGGGAGGGACACTGAAGCTTTCTTT	CASSPYSSFGRDTEAFF
TRBV6-1	TRBD1	few	TRBJ2-7	TGTGCCAGCGGCCCCCGGGACAGCGACTACGAGCAGTACTTC	CASGPRDSDYEQYF
TRBV6-1	.	.	TRBJ1-5	TGTGCCAGCTCATCTACACAGCACAGCAATCAGCCCCAGCATTTT	CASSSTQHSNQPQHF
TRBV19	TRBD1	many	TRBJ1-5	TGTGCCAGTAGTATAGGTGTGACAGGGGCCCTCAATCAGCCCCAGCATTTT	CASSIGVTGALNQPQHF
TRBV27	.	many	TRBJ1-2	TGTGCCAGCAGGGGGCTGGGATCTTCCTATGGCTACACCTTC	CASRGLGSSYGYTF
TRBV6-5	.	many	TRBJ1-1	TGTGCCAGCAGTTCATACAGGGCTGGTGAAACTGAAGCTTTCTTT	CASSSYRAGETEAFF
TRBV20-1	.	many	TRBJ2-2	TGCAGTGCTGGTCGGACATCGGTCACCGGGGAGCTGTTTTTT	CSAGRTSVTGELFF
TRBV12-3/TRBV12-4	.	.	TRBJ2-5	TGTGCCAGCAGGCTTGGGGAGCAAGAGACCCAGTACTTC	CASRLGEQETQYF
TRBV7-3	.	many	TRBJ1-1	TGTGCCAGCAGCTCGACCGGGACTGATCTTGAAGCTTTCTTT	CASSSTGTDLEAFF
TRBV12-3/TRBV12-4	.	.	TRBJ2-7	TGCGCCAGCAGTTCCCTCAGGGGGGTGACGGGCGAGCAGTACTTC	CASSSLRGVTGEQYF
TRBV20-1	TRBD1	.	TRBJ1-2	TGCAGTGCCACGACAGGGGGGGACTATGGCTACACCTTC	CSATTGGDYGYTF
TRBV12-3/TRBV12-4	.	many	TRBJ1-5	TGTGCCAGCAGTAAGGATCAGCCCCAGCATTTT	CASSKDQPQHF
TRBV6-6	.	.	TRBJ2-5	TGTGCCAGCAGTTACGTGGGGGAAGAGACCCAGTACTTC	CASSYVGEETQYF
TRBV7-2	.	many	TRBJ1-5	TGTGCCAGCAGCCCCGGGAGTAGGGATCAGCCCCAGCATTTT	CASSPGSRDQPQHF
TRBV24-1	.	many	TRBJ2-5	TGTGCCACCAGTGATTTGCTCGAGACCCAGTACTTC	CATSDLLETQYF
TRBV24-1	TRBD1	many	TRBJ2-6	TGTGCCACCAGTGGTGGAGACAGGGGGCAAGGGGCCAACGTCCTGACTTTC	CATSGGDRGQGANVLTF
TRBV10-3	.	many	TRBJ2-5	TGTGCCATCAGTGAGAGGAGAGGAGAGACCCAGTACTTC	CAISERRGETQYF
TRBV2	.	many	TRBJ1-2	TGTGCCAGCAGTCGGCAGGCAACGCAGGGCTATGGCTACACCTTC	CASSRQATQGYGYTF
TRBV28	.	many	TRBJ2-7	TGTGCCAGCAGTTTATGGAGTGGGTACGAGCAGTACTTC	CASSLWSGYEQYF
TRBV28	.	.	TRBJ2-5	TGTGCCAGCAGTTCCGACAGGTCAGAACTACATGAGACCCAGTACTTC	CASSSDRSELHETQYF
TRBV27	.	many	TRBJ1-1	TGTGCCAGCAGGGGGGAGGTCAACACTGAAGCTTTCTTT	CASRGEVNTEAFF
TRBV6-5	.	many	TRBJ2-7	TGTGCCAGCAGTTACTCGATCGGTTCCTACGAGCAGTACTTC	CASSYSIGSYEQYF
TRBV12-3/TRBV12-4	.	many	TRBJ1-1	TGTGCCAGCAGTTTTGTGACTGAAGCTTTCTTT	CASSFVTEAFF
TRBV6-5	.	many	TRBJ1-6	TGTGCCAGCAGGAGGGAGGGAACGATTAATTCACCCCTCCACTTT	CASRREGTINSPLHF
TRBV27	.	few	TRBJ2-7	TGTGCCAGCAGTGACCTCCGAGGGGAGCAGTACTTC	CASSDLRGEQYF
TRBV5-5	TRBD1	many	TRBJ1-2	TGTGCCAGCAGCTACGGGACAGGCAACTATGGCTACACCTTC	CASSYGTGNYGYTF
TRBV20-1	.	.	TRBJ2-5	TGCAGTGCAGGAGACCTTCTGGAGACCCAGTACTTC	CSAGDLLETQYF
TRBV29-1	.	many	TRBJ1-2	TGCAGCGTTACAGCGGGCAGGAGTTATGGCTACACCTTC	CSVTAGRSYGYTF
TRBV15	.	many	TRBJ1-5	TGTGCCACCAGCAGAGAGGTCAATCAGCCCCAGCATTTT	CATSREVNQPQHF
TRBV13	.	.	TRBJ1-6	TGTGCCAGCAGCTTGGGGAGGGGTATCCCAAATTCACCCCTCCACTTT	CASSLGRGIPNSPLHF
TRBV6-2/TRBV6-3	TRBD1	many	TRBJ2-7	TGTGCCAGCAGTTACTCGATCTCTCGACAGGGAGCCTACGAGCAGTACTTC	CASSYSISRQGAYEQYF